This T cell receptor (beta chain) was recorded in a study of CXCR3-negative and CXCR3-positive naive CD8 T cells. Study-wide findings and caveats: Relative to memory CD8+ cells, whose diversity was much lower, both naive subsets had comparably high diversity. Because surface CD5 did not distinguish the naive subsets, TCR strength was inferred from TRB CDR3 properties. Naive CXCR3-positive and CXCR3-negative cells shared similar TRBV-TRBJ usage, unlike memory cells. Freshly isolated PBMCs were used in most assays, given partial CXCR3 loss after freezing.

Each TRB cDNA library was prepared by 5' RACE (with UMI labels). TCRdb reprocessed the 5' RACE reads, keeping one entry per CDR3 protein, no DNA. The sample table includes 45,000 to 70,000 distinct CDR3 sequences. For this clonotype: What it binds is not known.

This CDR3 has 15 amino acids. Per the germline V gene, CDR1 is MGHRA and CDR2 is YSYEKL. Sequenced material: memory CD8+ T cells from blood. The TCR comes from a human donor in good health. Some clones in this sample may be carry-over from other donors' samples. The rearrangement uses TRBV4-1 and TRBJ2-7; TCRdb's D call, TRBD2, is unchecked because there is no DNA. CDR3 residues: CASSQGWGRLYEQYF.